The clone carrying this T cell receptor beta chain counts as medium-sized. No treatment of any kind had been given to any patient before thyroid surgery. This sample was included in a study of metastatic and nonmetastatic thyroid tumors. Study in general: Malignant and benign thyroid patients had repertoires compared in peripheral blood and tumor or nodule tissue.

With MiXCR, TCRdb called clones anew from the PCR reads. The sample yields fewer than 40,000 clones, roughly 25% seen once. The germline V gene encodes CDR1 MNHNS and CDR2 SASEGT. The V gene lost 2 bases and the J gene lost 2 bases, with 10 bases spanning the gap. The CDR3 consists of 14 residues. The genes are TRBV6-1 and TRBJ2-7; D uncertain. This sequence originates from a female donor with papillary thyroid cancer or a benign thyroid nodule (not recorded which). Some clones in this sample may be carry-over from other donors' samples. The specimen was blood. DNA for the CDR3: TGTGCCAGCAGTGAAATAACACCCCCCTACGAGCAGTACTTC. This encodes CASSEITPPYEQYF.